The rows below give T cell receptor beta chains drawn from one sample of a study of blood T cell repertoires in COVID-19. The method was immunoSEQ multiplex PCR; TCRdb's version includes in-frame clones alone and lacks a portion of them. The sample consists of 250,000 to 350,000 clones, about 88% of them appearing once. The sample taken for sequencing was peripheral blood. The receptors here all came from a human donor with COVID-19, enrolled during active disease. The donor label of this sample is uncertain. The CDR3 runs from the conserved cysteine through the conserved F or W. The order of the fields is V gene, J gene, clone size, CDR3 protein. Part of the rows lack a size; the others show once, few, many or a class for expanded clones.

>TRBV9|TRBJ1-3|-
CASSVGWGGGNTIYF
>TRBV7-9|TRBJ2-1|-
CASSRTGVRHNEQFF
>TRBV20-1|TRBJ2-3|-
CSASVPGAGGGDTQYF
>TRBV6-6|TRBJ2-2|few
CASSRRTGGSGELFF
>TRBV4-3|TRBJ1-2|-
CASSQERGLYGYTF
>TRBV5-6|TRBJ1-2|-
CASSLEDREVNGYTF
>TRBV28|TRBJ2-2|-
CASFGTSRTGELFF
>TRBV6-5|TRBJ2-2|-
CASRTQGGGTGELFF
>TRBV6-5|TRBJ1-2|-
CASSPQTGSFGYTF
>TRBV28|TRBJ2-3|-
CASRLGRSDTQYF
>TRBV11-3|TRBJ1-1|-
CASSPPGVTPEAFF
>TRBV30|TRBJ1-4|-
CAWSVGQKLFF
>TRBV3-1/TRBV3-2|TRBJ1-6|-
CASSQRDQGAGNSPLHF
>TRBV28|TRBJ1-1|-
CASIMIQGQLPEAFF
>TRBV6-5|TRBJ2-7|-
CASSSGTGKEQYF
>TRBV7-2|TRBJ1-5|-
CASSEPGTGGNQPQHF
>TRBV10-3|TRBJ2-3|-
CAIRKAGGPSTDTQYF
>TRBV4-3|TRBJ1-4|-
CASSQDFGGGATNEKLFF
>TRBV28|TRBJ2-7|once
CASKAGHPHEQYF
>TRBV28|TRBJ2-7|-
CASSATSGPYEQYF